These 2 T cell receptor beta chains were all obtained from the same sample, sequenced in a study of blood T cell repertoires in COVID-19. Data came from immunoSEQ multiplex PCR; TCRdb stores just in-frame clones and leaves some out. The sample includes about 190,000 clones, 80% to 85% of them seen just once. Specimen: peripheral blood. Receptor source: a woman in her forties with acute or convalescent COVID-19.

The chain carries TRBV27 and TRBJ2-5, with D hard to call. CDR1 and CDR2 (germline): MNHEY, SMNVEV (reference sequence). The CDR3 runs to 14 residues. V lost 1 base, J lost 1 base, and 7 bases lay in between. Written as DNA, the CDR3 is TGTGCCAGCAGTTTATGGCCGGGCCAAGAGACCCAGTACTTC. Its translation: CASSLWPGQETQYF.

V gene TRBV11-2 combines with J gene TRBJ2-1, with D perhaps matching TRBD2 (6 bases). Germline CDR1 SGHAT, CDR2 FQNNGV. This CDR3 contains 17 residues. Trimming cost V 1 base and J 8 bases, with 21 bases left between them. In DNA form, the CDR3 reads TGTGCCAGCAGCTTAGGGTCGGGAGCCCGCGGCGGGGATGAGCAGTTCTTC. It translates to CASSLGSGARGGDEQFF.